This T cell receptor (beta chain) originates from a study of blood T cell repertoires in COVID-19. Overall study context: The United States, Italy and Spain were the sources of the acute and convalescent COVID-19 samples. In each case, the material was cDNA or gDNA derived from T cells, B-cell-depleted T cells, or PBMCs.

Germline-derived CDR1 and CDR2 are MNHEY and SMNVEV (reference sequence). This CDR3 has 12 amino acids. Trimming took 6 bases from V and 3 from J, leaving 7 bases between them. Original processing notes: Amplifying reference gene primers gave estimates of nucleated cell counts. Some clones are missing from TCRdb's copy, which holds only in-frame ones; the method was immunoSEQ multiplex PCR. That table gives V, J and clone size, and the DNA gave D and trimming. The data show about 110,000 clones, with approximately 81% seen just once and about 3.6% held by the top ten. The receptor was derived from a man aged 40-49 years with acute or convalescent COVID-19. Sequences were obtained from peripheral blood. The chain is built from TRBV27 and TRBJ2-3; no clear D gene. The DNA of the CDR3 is TGTGCCAGCAGGGCCCTGACAGATACGCAGTATTTT. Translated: CASRALTDTQYF.